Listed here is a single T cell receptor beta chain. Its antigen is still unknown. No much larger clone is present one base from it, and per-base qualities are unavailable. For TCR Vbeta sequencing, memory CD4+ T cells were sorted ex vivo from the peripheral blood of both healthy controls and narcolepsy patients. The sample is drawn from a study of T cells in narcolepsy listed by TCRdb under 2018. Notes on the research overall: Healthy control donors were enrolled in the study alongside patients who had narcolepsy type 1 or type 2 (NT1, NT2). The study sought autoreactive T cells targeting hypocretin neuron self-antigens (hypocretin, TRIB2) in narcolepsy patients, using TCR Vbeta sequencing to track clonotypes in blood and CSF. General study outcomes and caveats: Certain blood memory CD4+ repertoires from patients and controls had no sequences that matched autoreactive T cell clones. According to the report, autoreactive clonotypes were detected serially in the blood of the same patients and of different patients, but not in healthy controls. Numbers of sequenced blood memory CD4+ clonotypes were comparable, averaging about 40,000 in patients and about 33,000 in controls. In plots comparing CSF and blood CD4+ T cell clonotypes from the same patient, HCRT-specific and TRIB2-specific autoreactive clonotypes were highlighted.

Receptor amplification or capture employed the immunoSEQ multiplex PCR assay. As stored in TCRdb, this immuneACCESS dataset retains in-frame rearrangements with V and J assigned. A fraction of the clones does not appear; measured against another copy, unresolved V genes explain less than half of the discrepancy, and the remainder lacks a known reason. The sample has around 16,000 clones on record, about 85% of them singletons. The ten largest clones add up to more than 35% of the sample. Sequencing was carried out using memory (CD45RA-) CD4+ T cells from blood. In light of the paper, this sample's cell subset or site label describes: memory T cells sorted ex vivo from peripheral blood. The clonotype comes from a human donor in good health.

The sequenced DNA: TGTGCCAGCTCACCACCCGGAGGCCTTAATGAAAAACTGTTTTTT. This yields the protein CASSPPGGLNEKLFF. The chain uses TRBV18 and TRBJ1-4, with no confidently assigned D gene. The CDR3 sequence holds 15 residues, the cysteine and phenylalanine included. Only the CDR3 portion is preserved as DNA: 45 bases, with reading frame beginning at the first base. Sequences KGHSH (CDR1) and LQKENI (CDR2) are obtained from the germline V gene. V and J are truncated by 0 bases and 4 bases respectively, leaving an intervening sequence of 9 bases.